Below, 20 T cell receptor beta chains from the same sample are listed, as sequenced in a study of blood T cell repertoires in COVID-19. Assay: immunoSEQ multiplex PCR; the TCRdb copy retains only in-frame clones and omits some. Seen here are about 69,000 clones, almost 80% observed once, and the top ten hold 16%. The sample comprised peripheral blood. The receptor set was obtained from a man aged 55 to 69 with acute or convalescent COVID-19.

The CDR3, as DNA: TGTGCCTGGAGTGAGAACAGGGTGGGAGCAGCTTTCTTT. Amino acids: CAWSENRVGAAFF. The V call is TRBV30, the J call TRBJ1-1, with D tentatively TRBD1 (6 bases). The CDR3 consists of 13 residues. Per germline, CDR1 GTSNPN and CDR2 SVGIG (reference sequence). Trimming left V 1 base short and J 10 bases short, with 16 bases between.

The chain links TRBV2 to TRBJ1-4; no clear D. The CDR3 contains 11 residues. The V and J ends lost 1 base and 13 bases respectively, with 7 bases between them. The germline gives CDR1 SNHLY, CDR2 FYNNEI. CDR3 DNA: TGTGCCAGCAGTGAAGTTAAATTACTGTTTTTT. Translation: CASSEVKLLFF. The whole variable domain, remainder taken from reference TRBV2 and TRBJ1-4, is EPEVTQTPSHQVTQMGQEVILRCVPISNHLYFYWYRQILGQKVEFLVSFYNNEISEKSEIFDDQFSVERPDGSNFTLKIRSTKLEDSAMYFCASSEVKLLFFGSGTQLSVL.

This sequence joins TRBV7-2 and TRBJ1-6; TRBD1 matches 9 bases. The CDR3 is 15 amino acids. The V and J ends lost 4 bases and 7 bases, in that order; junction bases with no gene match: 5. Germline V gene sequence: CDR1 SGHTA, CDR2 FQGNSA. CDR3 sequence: CASSYRDRVNSPLHF. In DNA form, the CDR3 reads TGTGCCAGCAGCTACCGGGACAGGGTCAATTCACCCCTCCACTTT.

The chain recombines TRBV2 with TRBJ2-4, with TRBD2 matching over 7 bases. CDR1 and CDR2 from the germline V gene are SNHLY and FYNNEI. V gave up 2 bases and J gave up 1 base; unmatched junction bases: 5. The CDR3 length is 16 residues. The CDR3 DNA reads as TGTGCCAGCAGTGAATTTCAGGGAGGGGCCAAAAACATTCAGTACTTC. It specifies CASSEFQGGAKNIQYF.

Here the CDR3 reads CASSLGLVYNEQFF. The CDR3, as DNA: TGCGCCAGCAGCTTGGGTCTAGTCTACAATGAGCAGTTCTTC. This chain uses TRBV5-1 with TRBJ2-1; unclear D gene. Germline V gives CDR1 SGHRS, CDR2 YFSETQ. The length of the CDR3 is 14 residues. V dropped 0 bases and J dropped 3 bases, with 7 bases sitting between them.

CDR3 sequence reads: CASSSNRVNQPQHF. In DNA, the CDR3 is TGTGCCAGCAGCAGTAACAGGGTCAATCAGCCCCAGCATTTT. The chain is built from TRBV7-2 and TRBJ1-5; possibly TRBD1 for D (6 bases). V lost 5 bases and J lost 3, with 11 bases in between. The CDR3 length is 14 residues. CDR1 is SGHTA and CDR2 is FQGNSA in the germline V gene.

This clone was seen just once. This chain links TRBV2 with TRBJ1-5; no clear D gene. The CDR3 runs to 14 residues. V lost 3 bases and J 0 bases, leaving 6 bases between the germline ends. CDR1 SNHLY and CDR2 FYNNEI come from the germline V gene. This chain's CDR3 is CASSDSHSNQPQHF. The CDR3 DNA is TGTGCCAGCAGTGATAGCCATAGCAATCAGCCCCAGCATTTT.

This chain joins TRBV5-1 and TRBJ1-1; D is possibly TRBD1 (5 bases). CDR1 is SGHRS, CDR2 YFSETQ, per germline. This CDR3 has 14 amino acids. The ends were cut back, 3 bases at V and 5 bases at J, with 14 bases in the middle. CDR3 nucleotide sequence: TGCGCCAGCAGCTCGACCCCGGGGGGTACTGAAGCTTTCTTT. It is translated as CASSSTPGGTEAFF.

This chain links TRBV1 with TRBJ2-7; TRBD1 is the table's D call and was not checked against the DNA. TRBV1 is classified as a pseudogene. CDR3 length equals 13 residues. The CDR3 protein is CTSSRDNSYEQYF. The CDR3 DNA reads TGCACCAGCAGCCGGGACAATTCCTACGAGCAGTACTTC.

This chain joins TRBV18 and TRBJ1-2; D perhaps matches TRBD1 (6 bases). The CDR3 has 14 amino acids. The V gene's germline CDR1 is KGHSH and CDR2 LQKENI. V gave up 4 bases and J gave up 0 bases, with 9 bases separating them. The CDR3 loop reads CASSQQGPNYGYTF. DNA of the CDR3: TGTGCCAGCTCACAACAGGGACCTAACTATGGCTACACCTTC.

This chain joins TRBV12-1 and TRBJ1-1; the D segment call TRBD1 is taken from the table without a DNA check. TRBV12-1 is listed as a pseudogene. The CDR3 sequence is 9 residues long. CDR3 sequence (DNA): TGTGCCAGCAGCTTTGGGCTCCTTTTT. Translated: CASSFGLLF.

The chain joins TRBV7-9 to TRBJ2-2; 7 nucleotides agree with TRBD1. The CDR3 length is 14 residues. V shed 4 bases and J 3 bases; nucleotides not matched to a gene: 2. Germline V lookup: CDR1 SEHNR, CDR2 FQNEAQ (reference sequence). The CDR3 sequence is CASSWDRYTGELFF. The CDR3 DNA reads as TGTGCCAGCAGCTGGGACAGATACACCGGGGAGCTGTTTTTT.

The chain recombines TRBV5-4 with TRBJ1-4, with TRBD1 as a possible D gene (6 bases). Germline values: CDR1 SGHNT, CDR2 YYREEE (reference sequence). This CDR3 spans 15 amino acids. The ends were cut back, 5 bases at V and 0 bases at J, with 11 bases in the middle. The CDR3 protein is CASRQGGATNEKLFF. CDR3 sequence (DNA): TGTGCCAGCAGACAGGGTGGGGCAACTAATGAAAAACTGTTTTTT.

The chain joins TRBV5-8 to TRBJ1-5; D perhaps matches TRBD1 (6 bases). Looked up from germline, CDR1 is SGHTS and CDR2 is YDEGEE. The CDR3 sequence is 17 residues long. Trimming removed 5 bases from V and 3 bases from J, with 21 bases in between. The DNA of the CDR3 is TGTGCCAGCAGTCCTGGACAGCTTGCTAATAACAATCAGCCCCAGCATTTT. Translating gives CASSPGQLANNNQPQHF.

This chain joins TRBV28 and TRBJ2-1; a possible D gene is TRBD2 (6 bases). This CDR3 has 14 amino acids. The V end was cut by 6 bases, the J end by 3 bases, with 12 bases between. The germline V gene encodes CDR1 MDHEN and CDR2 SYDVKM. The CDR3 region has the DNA TGTGCCAGCAGAAGTGGCGGGGACTACAATGAGCAGTTCTTC. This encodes CASRSGGDYNEQFF. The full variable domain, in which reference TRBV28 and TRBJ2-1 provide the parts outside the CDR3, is DVKVTQSSRYLVKRTGEKVFLECVQDMDHENMFWYRQDPGLGLRLIYFSYDVKMKEKGDIPEGYSVSREKKERFSLILESASTNQTSMYLCASRSGGDYNEQFFGPGTRLTVL.

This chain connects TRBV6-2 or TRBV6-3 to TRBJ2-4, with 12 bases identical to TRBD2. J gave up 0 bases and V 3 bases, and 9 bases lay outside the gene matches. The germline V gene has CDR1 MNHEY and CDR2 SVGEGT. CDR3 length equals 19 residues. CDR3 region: CASSYVTSGGLIAKNIQYF. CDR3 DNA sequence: TGTGCCAGCAGTTATGTGACTAGCGGGGGACTTATAGCCAAAAACATTCAGTACTTC.

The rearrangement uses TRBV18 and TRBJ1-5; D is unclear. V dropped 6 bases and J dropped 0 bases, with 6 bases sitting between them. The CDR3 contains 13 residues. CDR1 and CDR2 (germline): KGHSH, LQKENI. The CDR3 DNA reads TGTGCCAGCTCCGGGTTTAGCAATCAGCCCCAGCATTTT. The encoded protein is CASSGFSNQPQHF.

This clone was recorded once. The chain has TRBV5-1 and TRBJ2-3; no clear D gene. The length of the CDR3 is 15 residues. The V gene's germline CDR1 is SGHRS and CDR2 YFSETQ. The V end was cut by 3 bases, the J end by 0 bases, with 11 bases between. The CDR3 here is CASSYGGSSTDTQYF. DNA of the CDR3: TGCGCCAGCAGCTATGGCGGTTCTAGCACAGATACGCAGTATTTT.

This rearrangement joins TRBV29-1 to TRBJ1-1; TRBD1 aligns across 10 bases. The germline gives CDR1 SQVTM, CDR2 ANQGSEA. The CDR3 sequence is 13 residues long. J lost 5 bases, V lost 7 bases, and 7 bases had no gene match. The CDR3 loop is CSASRDRGTEAFF. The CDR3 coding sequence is TGCAGCGCTTCCCGGGACAGGGGAACTGAAGCTTTCTTT.

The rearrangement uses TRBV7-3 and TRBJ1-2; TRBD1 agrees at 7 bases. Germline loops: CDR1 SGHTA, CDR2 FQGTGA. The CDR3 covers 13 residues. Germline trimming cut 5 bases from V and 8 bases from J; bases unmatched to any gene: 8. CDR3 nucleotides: TGTGCCAGCAGCCCGGGACAGTCGGAGGGCTACACCTTC. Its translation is CASSPGQSEGYTF.